This passage covers 16 T cell receptor beta chains from one sample sequenced in a study of cytomegalovirus exposure and HLA in healthy donors. PCR used 60 Vbeta primers and 13 Jbeta primers. Using immunoSEQ multiplex PCR, the repertoire was profiled, and TCRdb retains in-frame clones only, with some absent. The table records 85,000 to 130,000 clones, more than 60% of them present only once. Sequenced material: PBMCs. The receptor source for this set is a man between 60 and 75 years old in good health and CMV-seronegative.

This chain uses TRBV4-3 with TRBJ1-2; 8 bases align to TRBD1. CDR1 LGHNA and CDR2 YSLEER come from the germline V gene. The CDR3 spans 14 residues. Trimming at V came to 3 bases and at J to 7 bases, leaving 7 bases not matched to a gene. This CDR3 is CASSQTDRGGGYTF. The CDR3 nucleotides are TGCGCCAGCAGCCAGACCGACAGGGGAGGTGGCTACACCTTC.

This clone was counted between two and nine times. The rearrangement links TRBV2 to TRBJ1-4, with 9 nucleotides matching TRBD1. CDR3 length: 15 amino acids. J gave up 11 bases and V 6 bases, and 13 bases lay outside the gene matches. Per germline, CDR1 SNHLY and CDR2 FYNNEI. CDR3 protein: CASRENTGGVGKLFF. In nucleotides, the CDR3 is TGTGCCAGCAGAGAAAACACAGGGGGCGTCGGGAAACTGTTTTTT.

The sample holds one count of this clone. The CDR3 nucleotides are TGTGCCAGCAGCCTCGGGAGCAGGGCCAACACCATATATTTT. Translated: CASSLGSRANTIYF. The V and J genes are TRBV28 and TRBJ1-3; D may be TRBD1 (5 bases). The V end lost 6 bases, the J end lost 7 bases, and 16 bases lay between the germline ends. The CDR3 loop spans 14 amino acids. The germline V gene encodes CDR1 MDHEN and CDR2 SYDVKM.

This clone was picked up a small number of times. The chain recombines TRBV18 with TRBJ2-6; D ambiguous. The V gene's germline CDR1 is KGHSH and CDR2 LQKENI. The ends were cut back, 2 bases at V and 0 bases at J, with 20 bases in the middle. The CDR3 has 20 amino acids. The CDR3 sequence: CASSPISEARSSSGANVLTF. The CDR3 coding sequence is TGTGCCAGCTCACCAATATCTGAAGCCCGTTCTTCCTCTGGGGCCAACGTCCTGACTTTC.

V usage is TRBV18 and J usage is TRBJ1-1; TRBD1 is a possible D gene (5 bases). This CDR3 contains 14 residues. The V end lost 6 bases, the J end lost 3 bases, and 14 bases lay between the germline ends. CDR1 is KGHSH, CDR2 LQKENI, per germline. The CDR3 loop reads CASSLQGGHTEAFF. In DNA, the CDR3 is TGTGCCAGCTCTCTTCAGGGAGGGCACACTGAAGCTTTCTTT.

The chain carries TRBV5-1 and TRBJ2-3, with D perhaps TRBD2 (5 bases). CDR1 and CDR2 (germline): SGHRS, YFSETQ. Trimming shortened V by 5 bases and J by 0 bases, and 10 bases separated the two germline ends. This CDR3 has 14 residues. The CDR3 DNA sequence: TGCGCCAGCAGGTTACCGGGGAGCACAGATACGCAGTATTTT. As protein: CASRLPGSTDTQYF.

The CDR3 nucleotides read TGTGCCAGCAGCCGGGGACAGGAGAACACCGGGGAGCTGTTTTTT. Its translation: CASSRGQENTGELFF. J is TRBJ2-2 and V is TRBV7-9; 8 nucleotides agree with TRBD1. Germline-derived CDR1 and CDR2 are SEHNR and FQNEAQ (reference sequence). This CDR3 spans 15 amino acids. With V trimmed by 5 bases and J by 1 base, 3 bases remained unmatched. Together with reference TRBV7-9 and TRBJ2-2, the CDR3 gives the full variable domain: DTGVSQNPRHKITKRGQNVTFRCDPISEHNRLYWYRQTLGQGPEFLTYFQNEAQLEKSRLLSDRFSAERPKGSFSTLEIQRTEQGDSAMYLCASSRGQENTGELFFGEGSRLTVL.

This clone showed up just once. The chain has TRBV25-1 and TRBJ2-5; maybe TRBD2 (5 bases). The V gene lost 4 bases and the J gene lost 7 bases, with 7 bases spanning the gap. The germline CDR1 and CDR2 sequences are MGHDK and SYGVNS. The CDR3 consists of 11 residues. CDR3 region: CASSGEGTQYF. The CDR3 region has the DNA TGTGCCAGCAGTGGTGAGGGGACCCAGTACTTC.

There are a few counts of this clone. The rearrangement joins TRBV7-9 to TRBJ1-2, with 11 positions matching TRBD1. CDR3 size: 15 residues. The ends lost 4 bases at V and 8 bases at J; junction bases unmatched: 9. Germline V gene data show CDR1 as SEHNR and CDR2 as FQNEAQ (reference sequence). In DNA, the CDR3 is TGTGCCAGCAGCTCCGGGACAGGGGGTCTCAGGGGCTACACCTTC. It codes for CASSSGTGGLRGYTF.

This clone has a single count. The chain is built from TRBV4-1 and TRBJ2-1; TRBD2 agrees at 11 bases. From germline, CDR1 is MGHRA and CDR2 YSYEKL. The V gene end was trimmed by 0 bases and the J gene end by 9 bases; junction bases not matched to a gene: 1. The CDR3 has 14 amino acids. CDR3 nucleotide sequence: TGCGCCAGCAGCCAAGACGGGACTAGCGGTGAGCAGTTCTTC. Residues: CASSQDGTSGEQFF.

Points on this clone: Other DNA sequences of this sample code for an identical CDR3. V is TRBV7-8 and J is TRBJ2-7, with D unresolved. The length of the CDR3 is 11 residues. CDR1 SGHVS and CDR2 FQNEAQ come from the germline V gene. Trimming removed 2 bases from V and 4 bases from J, with 3 bases in between. The DNA for the CDR3 is TGTGCCAGCAGCTTATCATACGAGCAGTACTTC. Translated, it gives CASSLSYEQYF.

V gene TRBV7-2 combines with J gene TRBJ2-3, with TRBD1 matching 7 bases. J gave up 3 bases and V 3 bases, and 6 bases lay outside the gene matches. The CDR3 sequence is 15 residues long. Germline-derived CDR1 and CDR2 are SGHTA and FQGNSA. The CDR3 loop is CASSFRQGPTDTQYF. Here the CDR3 DNA reads TGTGCCAGCAGCTTCCGACAGGGACCGACAGATACGCAGTATTTT.

The chain recombines TRBV13 with TRBJ2-1; 7 nucleotides agree with TRBD1. V trimming: 5 bases; J trimming: 1 base; junction bases outside the gene matches: 8. CDR3 length: 16 amino acids. CDR1 PRHDT and CDR2 FYEKMQ come from the germline V gene (reference sequence). CDR3 amino acids: CASSHRGSSSYNEQFF. In DNA form, the CDR3 reads TGTGCCAGCAGCCACAGGGGTTCCTCTTCCTACAATGAGCAGTTCTTC.

V usage is TRBV7-2 and J usage is TRBJ1-3; the D is unclear. Germline V gene lookup returns CDR1 SGHTA and CDR2 FQGNSA. The V gene lost 1 base and the J gene lost 0 bases, with 10 bases spanning the gap. The CDR3 is 16 residues long. The CDR3 DNA is TGTGCCAGCAGCTTAGTGGAGGCCCGCTCTGGAAACACCATATATTTT. Amino acids: CASSLVEARSGNTIYF.

J is TRBJ1-5 and V is TRBV7-9; perhaps TRBD1 as D (6 bases). The CDR3 sequence is 14 residues long. Looked up from germline, CDR1 is SEHNR and CDR2 is FQNEAQ (reference sequence). The ends were cut back, 0 bases at V and 7 bases at J, with 10 bases in the middle. CDR3 region: CASSLAGGGQPQHF. CDR3 nucleotide sequence: TGTGCCAGCAGCTTAGCGGGAGGGGGGCAGCCCCAGCATTTT.

This chain joins TRBV7-2 and TRBJ2-2, with 8 bases that match TRBD2. The V gene's germline CDR1 is SGHTA and CDR2 FQGNSA. The CDR3 is made up of 16 amino acids. J lost 1 base, V lost 5 bases, and 6 bases had no gene match. The CDR3 bases are TGTGCCAGCAGCGGTACCGGGACTAGGAACACCGGGGAGCTGTTTTTT. Translation gives CASSGTGTRNTGELFF.